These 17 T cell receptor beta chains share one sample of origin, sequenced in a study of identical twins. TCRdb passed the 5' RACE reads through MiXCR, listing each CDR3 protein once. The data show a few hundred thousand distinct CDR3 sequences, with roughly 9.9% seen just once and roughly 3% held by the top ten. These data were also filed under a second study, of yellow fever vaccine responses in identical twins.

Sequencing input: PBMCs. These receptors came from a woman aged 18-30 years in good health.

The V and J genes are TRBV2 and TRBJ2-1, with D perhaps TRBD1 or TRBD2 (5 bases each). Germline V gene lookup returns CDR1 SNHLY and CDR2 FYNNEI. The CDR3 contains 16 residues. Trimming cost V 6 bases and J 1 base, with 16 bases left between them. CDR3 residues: CASRPLGTPSYNEQFF. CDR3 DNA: TGTGCCAGCAGGCCCTTGGGGACCCCTTCCTACAATGAGCAGTTCTTC.

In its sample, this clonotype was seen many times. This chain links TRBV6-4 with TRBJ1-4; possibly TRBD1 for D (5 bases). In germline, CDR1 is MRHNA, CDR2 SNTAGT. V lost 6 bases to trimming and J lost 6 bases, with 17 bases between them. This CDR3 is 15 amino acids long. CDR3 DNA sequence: TGTGCCAGCAGCCCGGGAGGGACGGAACATGAAAAACTGTTTTTT. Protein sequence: CASSPGGTEHEKLFF.

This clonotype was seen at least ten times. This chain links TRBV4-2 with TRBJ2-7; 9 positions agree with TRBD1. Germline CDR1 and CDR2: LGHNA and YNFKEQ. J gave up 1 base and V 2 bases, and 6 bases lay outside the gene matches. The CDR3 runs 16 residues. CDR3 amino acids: CASSQTTGTGSYEQYF. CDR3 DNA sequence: TGTGCCAGCAGCCAAACCACCGGGACAGGGTCCTACGAGCAGTACTTC.

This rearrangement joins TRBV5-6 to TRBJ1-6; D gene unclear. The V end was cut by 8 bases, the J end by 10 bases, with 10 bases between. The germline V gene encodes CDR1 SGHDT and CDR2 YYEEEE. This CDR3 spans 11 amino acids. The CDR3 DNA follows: TGTGCCAGGCCCGCGCCATCACCCCTCCACTTT. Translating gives CARPAPSPLHF.

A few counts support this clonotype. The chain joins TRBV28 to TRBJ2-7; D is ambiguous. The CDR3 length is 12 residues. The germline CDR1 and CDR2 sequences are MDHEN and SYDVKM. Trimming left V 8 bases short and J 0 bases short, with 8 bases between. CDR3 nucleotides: TGTGCCAGCCTACAGACCTCCTACGAGCAGTACTTC. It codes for CASLQTSYEQYF.

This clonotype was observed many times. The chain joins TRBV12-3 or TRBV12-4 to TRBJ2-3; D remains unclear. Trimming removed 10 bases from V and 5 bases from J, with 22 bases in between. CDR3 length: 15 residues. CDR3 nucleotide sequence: TGTGCCACCCGTGAGGACCTTAGGTCGCGAGATACGCAGTATTTT. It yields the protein CATREDLRSRDTQYF.

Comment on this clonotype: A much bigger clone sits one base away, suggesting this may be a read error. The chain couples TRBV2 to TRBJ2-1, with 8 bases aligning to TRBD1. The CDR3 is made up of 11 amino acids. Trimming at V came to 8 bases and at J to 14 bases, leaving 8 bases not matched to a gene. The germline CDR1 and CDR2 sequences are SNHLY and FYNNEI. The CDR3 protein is CASGRGQGEFF. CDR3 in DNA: TGTGCCAGCGGCAGGGGGCAGGGAGAGTTCTTC.

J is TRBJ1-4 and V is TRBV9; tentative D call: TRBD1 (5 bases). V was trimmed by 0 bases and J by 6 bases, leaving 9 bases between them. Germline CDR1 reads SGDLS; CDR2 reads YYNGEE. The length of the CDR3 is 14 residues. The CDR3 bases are TGTGCCAGCAGCGTAGGGGGCAGGGATGAAAAACTGTTTTTT. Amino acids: CASSVGGRDEKLFF. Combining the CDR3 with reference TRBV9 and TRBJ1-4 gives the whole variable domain DSGVTQTPKHLITATGQRVTLRCSPRSGDLSVYWYQQSLDQGLQFLIQYYNGEERAKGNILERFSAQQFPDLHSELNLSSLELGDSALYFCASSVGGRDEKLFFGSGTQLSVL.

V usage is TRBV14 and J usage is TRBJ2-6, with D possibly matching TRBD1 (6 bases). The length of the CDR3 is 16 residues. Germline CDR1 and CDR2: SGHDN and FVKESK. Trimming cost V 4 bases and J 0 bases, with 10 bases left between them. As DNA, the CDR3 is TGTGCCAGCAGCCCACACAGGGCCTCTGGGGCCAACGTCCTGACTTTC. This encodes CASSPHRASGANVLTF.

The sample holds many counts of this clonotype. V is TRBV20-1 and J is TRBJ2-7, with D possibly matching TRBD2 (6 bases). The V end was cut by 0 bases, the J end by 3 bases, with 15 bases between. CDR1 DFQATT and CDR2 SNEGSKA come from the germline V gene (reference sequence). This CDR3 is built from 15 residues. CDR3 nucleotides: TGCAGTGCTAGAGATCTCGAGCGGGCCATCTACGAGCAGTACTTC. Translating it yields CSARDLERAIYEQYF.

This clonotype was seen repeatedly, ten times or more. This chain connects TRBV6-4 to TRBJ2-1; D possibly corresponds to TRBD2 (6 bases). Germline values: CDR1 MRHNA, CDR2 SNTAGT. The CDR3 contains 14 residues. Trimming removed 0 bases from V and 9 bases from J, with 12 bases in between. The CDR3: CASSDSGHGGEQFF. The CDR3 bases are TGTGCCAGCAGTGACTCGGGTCACGGGGGTGAGCAGTTCTTC.

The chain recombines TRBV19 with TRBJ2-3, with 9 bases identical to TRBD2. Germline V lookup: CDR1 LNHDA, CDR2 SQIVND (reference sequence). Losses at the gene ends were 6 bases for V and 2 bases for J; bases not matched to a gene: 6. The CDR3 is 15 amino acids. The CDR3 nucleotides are TGTGCCAGTAGGGCTAGCGGGGCACTCACAGATACGCAGTATTTT. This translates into CASRASGALTDTQYF.

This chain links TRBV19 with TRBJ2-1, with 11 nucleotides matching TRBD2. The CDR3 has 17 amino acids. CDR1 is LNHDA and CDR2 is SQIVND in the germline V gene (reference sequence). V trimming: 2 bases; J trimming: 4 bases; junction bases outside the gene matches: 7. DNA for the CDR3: TGTGCCAGTAGTATAACCCTGGGACTAGCGGAATACAATGAGCAGTTCTTC. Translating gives CASSITLGLAEYNEQFF.

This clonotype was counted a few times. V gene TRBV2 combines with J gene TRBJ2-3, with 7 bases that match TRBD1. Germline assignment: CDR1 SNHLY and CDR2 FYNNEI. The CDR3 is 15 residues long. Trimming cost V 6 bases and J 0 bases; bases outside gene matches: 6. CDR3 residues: CASRSQGLSTDTQYF. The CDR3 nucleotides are TGTGCCAGCAGGTCACAGGGGTTGAGCACAGATACGCAGTATTTT.

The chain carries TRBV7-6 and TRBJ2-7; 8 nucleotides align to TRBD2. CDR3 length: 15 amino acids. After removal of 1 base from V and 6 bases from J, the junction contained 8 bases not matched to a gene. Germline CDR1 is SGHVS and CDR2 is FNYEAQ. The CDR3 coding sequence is TGTGCCAGCAGCTTAGGAGTCGGACTAGCAGGCGAGCAGTACTTC. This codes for CASSLGVGLAGEQYF.

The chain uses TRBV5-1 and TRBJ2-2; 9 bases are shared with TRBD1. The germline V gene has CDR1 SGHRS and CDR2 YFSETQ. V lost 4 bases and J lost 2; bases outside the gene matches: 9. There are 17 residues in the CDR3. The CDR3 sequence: CASSALRGQGNTGELFF. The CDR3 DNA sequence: TGCGCCAGCAGCGCCCTCCGGGGACAGGGTAACACCGGGGAGCTGTTTTTT.

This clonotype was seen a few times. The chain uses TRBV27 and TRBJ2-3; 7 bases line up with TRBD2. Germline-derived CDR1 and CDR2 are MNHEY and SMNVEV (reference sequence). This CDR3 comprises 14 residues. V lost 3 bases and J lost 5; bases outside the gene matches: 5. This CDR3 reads CASSFSAGEDTQYF. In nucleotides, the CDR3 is TGTGCCAGCAGTTTTTCCGCGGGAGAAGATACGCAGTATTTT.